This record covers a single T cell receptor (beta chain). This clonotype has ten or more counts. Its recognized antigen is unknown. No quality values exist for individual bases; no much larger clone is one base distant. This specimen's treatment or condition label, interpreted: allogeneic hematopoietic cell transplantation with graft depleted of TCRalphabeta T cells and CD19 B cells. Transplant recipients were children who received TCRalphabeta/CD19-depleted allogeneic hematopoietic cell grafts. V is clipped by 6 bases and J by 1 base, and the sequence between their germline boundaries is 8 bases long. From the cysteine up to the phenylalanine, the CDR3 has a length of 13 residues. The read is trimmed to its CDR3 DNA, 39 bases read in frame from base 1. This sample was taken from a study of T-cell reconstitution after alpha-beta-depleted transplantation in children (TCRdb year 2016). Notes on the research overall: T-cell immune reconstitution after TCRalphabeta/CD19-depleted allogeneic hematopoietic cell transplantation in children was quantitatively tracked in the study by means of TCR repertoire profiling. Results the study describes overall, beyond this receptor: Over the following months the frequencies of hyperexpanded clones went down, and after one year T-cell counts and TCRbeta diversity were mostly credited to newly produced T cells. The high TCRbeta diversity at day 60 in some patients was ascribed to recipient T cells and intrathymic progenitors that had survived conditioning. About two months after transplant, the apparently early recovery of alphabetaT-cell counts reportedly depended on just several hundred clones that had expanded rapidly and came from non-depleted graft cells.

Library method: PCR. The sequencing machine was an Illumina HiSeq 2500. TCR library preparation used molecular barcoding, with unique molecular identifiers applied to normalize quantification of the TCRbeta repertoire. The raw public reads went through TCRdb reprocessing: fastp at Q25, MiXCR clone calling, in-frame beta chains kept. One record per CDR3 amino acid sequence lists the most common genes and DNA. The table for this sample lists 60,000 to 70,000 distinct CDR3 sequences; approximately 5% of them were counted only once. 15% to 20% of the sample comes from the top ten. The V and J genes are TRBV12-3 or TRBV12-4 and TRBJ2-3, with the identity of the D gene unclear. The receptor was derived from a boy less than two years old who had a stem cell transplant for acute myeloid leukemia, so the T cells may come from the graft donor. The material was PBMCs, mostly from graft donor cells, obtained 180 days after TCRalphabeta/CD19-depleted stem cell transplant. The CDR3 has the sequence CASSPDGTDTQYF. The sequenced DNA: TGTGCCAGCAGCCCCGACGGCACAGATACGCAGTATTTT.